These 30 T cell receptor beta chains share one sample of origin, sequenced in a study of CD8 T cells in Susac syndrome. Random hexamers were used to reverse transcribe about 0.45 to 1 ug of RNA. In TCRdb, the immunoSEQ multiplex PCR reads were re-called with MiXCR into one record per CDR3 protein. Among approximately 170,000 distinct CDR3 sequences, 92% were seen once, and the ten largest hold approximately 0.073%. Sequencing input: CD4+ T cells from PBMCs. All receptors derive from a human donor in good health.

The chain is built from TRBV10-3 and TRBJ2-7; TRBD2 agrees at 10 bases. The CDR3 runs to 15 residues. Germline values: CDR1 ENHRY, CDR2 SYGVKD. V lost 6 bases and J lost 2; bases outside the gene matches: 7. The CDR3 DNA is TGTGCCATCAGCACAACTAGCGGGGCGCCCTACGAGCAGTACTTC. It is translated as CAISTTSGAPYEQYF.

This chain uses TRBV6-2 or TRBV6-3 with TRBJ2-3; D is undetermined. The V gene's germline CDR1 is MNHEY and CDR2 SVGEGT. V lost 2 bases to trimming and J lost 10 bases, with 10 bases between them. The CDR3 extends over 12 amino acids. CDR3 amino acids: CASSYRSPSQYF. The CDR3 region has the DNA TGTGCCAGCAGTTACAGGTCACCCTCGCAGTATTTT.

The chain joins TRBV7-2 to TRBJ2-7, with a weak D call TRBD1 (6 bases). V was pared by 5 bases and J by 4 bases, with 9 bases between. CDR1 is SGHTA and CDR2 is FQGNSA in the germline V gene. This CDR3 contains 12 residues. CDR3 nucleotides: TGTGCCAGCAGCGCGGACAGATACGAGCAGTACTTC. Its translation is CASSADRYEQYF.

This clonotype has a single count. This CDR3 is CASLLNGGDTEAFF. The DNA for the CDR3 is TGTGCCAGCCTCTTAAATGGTGGGGATACTGAAGCTTTCTTT. This chain connects TRBV27 to TRBJ1-1; D ambiguous. Trimming pared 8 bases from V and 5 bases from J, leaving 18 bases between. Germline loops: CDR1 MNHEY, CDR2 SMNVEV (reference sequence). CDR3 length: 14 amino acids.

V and J are TRBV7-8 and TRBJ2-2; D may be TRBD2 (6 bases). The CDR3 consists of 17 residues. Trimming stripped 5 bases from V and 6 bases from J, with 22 bases between. Germline assignment: CDR1 SGHVS and CDR2 FQNEAQ. The CDR3 coding sequence is TGTGCCAGCAGCCACAAATTTAGGGAGGTTGGCGCCGGGGAGCTGTTTTTT. This gives the protein CASSHKFREVGAGELFF.

The chain carries TRBV28 and TRBJ2-1; D may correspond to TRBD1 or TRBD2 (5 bases each). CDR3 length: 14 residues. CDR1 is MDHEN, CDR2 SYDVKM, per germline. V dropped 5 bases and J dropped 8 bases, with 16 bases sitting between them. The chain's CDR3 is CASSLPRRDHEQFF. The CDR3 nucleotides read TGTGCCAGCAGTCTCCCTCGCAGGGACCATGAGCAGTTCTTC.

The chain employs TRBV28 and TRBJ2-7; D not resolved. V was cut by 7 bases and J by 3 bases, with 10 bases left in between. This CDR3 has 12 amino acids. The germline gives CDR1 MDHEN, CDR2 SYDVKM. This CDR3 is CASNTAVYEQYF. The CDR3 coding sequence is TGTGCCAGCAATACAGCTGTCTACGAGCAGTACTTC.

The CDR3 region is CASRWGTVNTGELFF. CDR3 coding DNA: TGTGCCAGCCGATGGGGGACAGTAAACACCGGGGAGCTGTTTTTT. The chain carries TRBV6-1 and TRBJ2-2; TRBD1 matches at 7 bases. Trimming cost V 8 bases and J 2 bases; bases outside gene matches: 8. The V gene's germline CDR1 is MNHNS and CDR2 SASEGT. This CDR3 contains 15 residues.

V gene TRBV5-1 combines with J gene TRBJ2-7; the match to TRBD1 covers 8 bases. Germline values: CDR1 SGHRS, CDR2 YFSETQ. The CDR3 contains 15 residues. Unmatched junction bases numbered 6, after V lost 4 bases and J lost 0 bases. The CDR3 nucleotides are TGCGCCAGCAGCCCCGGCGGGACAGGCTCCTACGAGCAGTACTTC. Translating it yields CASSPGGTGSYEQYF.

V usage is TRBV7-8 and J usage is TRBJ2-5; TRBD1 matches at 7 bases. V trimming: 5 bases; J trimming: 5 bases; junction bases outside the gene matches: 5. The CDR3 covers 13 residues. Looked up from germline, CDR1 is SGHVS and CDR2 is FQNEAQ. The CDR3 spells CASSGDRAETQYF. The CDR3 coding sequence is TGTGCCAGCAGCGGAGACAGGGCGGAGACCCAGTACTTC.

The count of this clonotype is one. The chain uses TRBV5-6 and TRBJ2-5, with TRBD1 identical over 12 bases. This CDR3 comprises 16 residues. With 2 bases clipped from V and 4 bases from J, the junction kept 6 bases outside the gene matches. Germline V gene data show CDR1 as SGHDT and CDR2 as YYEEEE. The CDR3 loop reads CASSFSRDRGRETQYF. The CDR3 region has the DNA TGTGCCAGCAGCTTTTCCCGGGACAGGGGGCGAGAGACCCAGTACTTC.

This clonotype was picked up one time. The V and J genes are TRBV19 and TRBJ1-2, with D maybe TRBD1 (6 bases). This CDR3 has 14 amino acids. V was trimmed by 4 bases and J by 8 bases, leaving 17 bases between them. CDR1 LNHDA and CDR2 SQIVND come from the germline V gene (reference sequence). The CDR3 sequence is CASSTTGASRGYTF. CDR3 DNA: TGTGCCAGTAGTACCACGGGGGCCTCCCGAGGCTACACCTTC.

The CDR3 bases are TGCAGCGTCACTCCGGGACAGGGAAGCACAGATACGCAGTATTTT. It encodes CSVTPGQGSTDTQYF. The V and J genes are TRBV29-1 and TRBJ2-3; 9 bases match TRBD1. V trimming: 6 bases; J trimming: 0 bases; junction bases outside the gene matches: 7. This CDR3 is 15 amino acids long. Germline V gene data show CDR1 as SQVTM and CDR2 as ANQGSEA.

The chain employs TRBV20-1 and TRBJ2-7; D gene uncertain. Trimming took 2 bases from V and 2 from J, leaving 7 bases between them. CDR3 length: 12 amino acids. The germline V gene has CDR1 DFQATT and CDR2 SNEGSKA (reference sequence). The CDR3 nucleotides read TGCAGTGCTAGATCCGCACCCTACGAGCAGTACTTC. It translates to CSARSAPYEQYF.

The CDR3 nucleotides are TGTGCCAGCAGTCCGCACGGACAAAAAGAGACCCAGTACTTC. It encodes CASSPHGQKETQYF. This chain connects TRBV7-3 to TRBJ2-5, with D possibly matching TRBD1 (5 bases). Trimming pared 6 bases from V and 3 bases from J, leaving 14 bases between. The CDR3 runs to 14 residues. Germline assignment: CDR1 SGHTA and CDR2 FQGTGA.

The chain uses TRBV24-1 and TRBJ2-3; 7 bases are a match to TRBD1. The CDR3 spans 16 residues. After removal of 4 bases from V and 1 base from J, the junction contained 7 bases not matched to a gene. Germline V gene data show CDR1 as KGHDR and CDR2 as SFDVKD. CDR3 sequence: CATSEGAGGGTDTQYF. CDR3 nucleotides: TGTGCCACCAGTGAGGGGGCAGGGGGTGGCACAGATACGCAGTATTTT.

V gene TRBV6-2 or TRBV6-3 combines with J gene TRBJ1-2; unclear D gene. This CDR3 is 15 amino acids long. The V and J ends lost 0 bases and 8 bases respectively, with 16 bases between them. The germline V gene has CDR1 MNHEY and CDR2 SVGEGT. The CDR3 spells CASSYSYGSPWGYTF. CDR3 nucleotide sequence: TGTGCCAGCAGTTACTCGTATGGCTCCCCCTGGGGCTACACCTTC.

The chain uses TRBV5-1 and TRBJ2-1, with 8 nucleotides matching TRBD2. The CDR3 is 14 residues long. The V gene end was trimmed by 2 bases and the J gene end by 8 bases; junction bases not matched to a gene: 6. From germline, CDR1 is SGHRS and CDR2 YFSETQ. CDR3 protein: CASSLSGSSDEQFF. DNA of the CDR3: TGCGCCAGCAGCTTAAGCGGGAGTAGCGATGAGCAGTTCTTC.

The chain couples TRBV10-3 to TRBJ2-2; no clear D gene. The germline V gene encodes CDR1 ENHRY and CDR2 SYGVKD. The CDR3 totals 15 residues. The V end was cut by 8 bases, the J end by 1 base, with 14 bases between. The DNA for the CDR3 is TGTGCCATCGCTTCGGAGACCTTGAACACCGGGGAGCTGTTTTTT. This gives the protein CAIASETLNTGELFF.

This chain uses TRBV7-2 with TRBJ1-2, with D hard to call. Germline lookup yields CDR1 SGHTA and CDR2 FQGNSA. The CDR3 runs 14 residues. With 4 bases removed from V and 7 bases from J, the gap between germline ends came to 16 bases. In nucleotides, the CDR3 is TGTGCCAGCAGCTCCTTCTCCCTCTCGGGTGGCTACACCTTC. This gives the protein CASSSFSLSGGYTF. The variable domain in full, completed from reference TRBV7-2 and TRBJ1-2, reads GAGVSQSPSNKVTEKGKDVELRCDPISGHTALYWYRQSLGQGLEFLIYFQGNSAPDKSGLPSDRFSAERTGGSVSTLTIQRTQQEDSAVYLCASSSFSLSGGYTFGSGTRLTVV.

The chain couples TRBV30 to TRBJ1-5; weak D call: TRBD1 (6 bases). Trimming stripped 5 bases from V and 6 bases from J, with 14 bases between. The CDR3 spans 13 residues. Per the germline V gene, CDR1 is GTSNPN and CDR2 is SVGIG (reference sequence). The CDR3 region is CAWRAGDSQPQHF. CDR3 DNA sequence: TGTGCCTGGCGTGCAGGGGATAGTCAGCCCCAGCATTTT.

The chain couples TRBV4-3 to TRBJ2-4; D remains ambiguous. The CDR3 consists of 16 residues. The germline V gene has CDR1 LGHNA and CDR2 YSLEER. The ends were cut back, 0 bases at V and 0 bases at J, with 9 bases in the middle. The CDR3, as DNA: TGCGCCAGCAGCCAAGAGGTCGGAACAGCCAAAAACATTCAGTACTTC. Amino acids: CASSQEVGTAKNIQYF.

The V call is TRBV20-1, the J call TRBJ2-5; no definite D call. V dropped 2 bases and J dropped 2 bases, with 12 bases sitting between them. CDR3 size: 14 residues. Germline V CDR1 and CDR2: DFQATT, SNEGSKA (reference sequence). The CDR3 loop is CSARFAVGQETQYF. DNA of the CDR3: TGCAGTGCTAGATTCGCGGTCGGGCAAGAGACCCAGTACTTC.

The chain carries TRBV25-1 and TRBJ1-1; the match to TRBD1 covers 8 bases. The CDR3 consists of 15 residues. V lost 5 bases and J lost 3; bases outside the gene matches: 8. Germline lookup yields CDR1 MGHDK and CDR2 SYGVNS. Here the CDR3 reads CASSPFTGGDTEAFF. In DNA, the CDR3 is TGTGCCAGCAGTCCCTTTACAGGGGGGGACACTGAAGCTTTCTTT.

The chain recombines TRBV10-3 with TRBJ1-1, with 9 bases identical to TRBD1. V dropped 2 bases and J dropped 5; count of bases not matched to a gene: 9. Germline V gene lookup returns CDR1 ENHRY and CDR2 SYGVKD. The CDR3 loop spans 16 amino acids. The CDR3 loop is CAISEPSTGGRTEAFF. CDR3 bases: TGTGCCATCAGTGAGCCTTCGACAGGGGGTCGGACTGAAGCTTTCTTT.

The V gene is TRBV7-9, the J gene TRBJ1-5, with no clear D. There are 13 residues in the CDR3. Trimming removed 2 bases from V and 1 base from J, with 3 bases in between. Germline V gene data show CDR1 as SEHNR and CDR2 as FQNEAQ (reference sequence). CDR3 DNA sequence: TGTGCCAGCAGCTTAACCAGCAATCAGCCCCAGCATTTT. It encodes CASSLTSNQPQHF.

The rearrangement uses TRBV9 and TRBJ2-2; a possible D gene is TRBD1 (5 bases). Germline V gene sequence: CDR1 SGDLS, CDR2 YYNGEE. Trimming pared 0 bases from V and 1 base from J, leaving 10 bases between. This CDR3 spans 16 amino acids. The CDR3 protein is CASSVADGQNTGELFF. The CDR3 DNA reads as TGTGCCAGCAGCGTAGCTGACGGACAGAACACCGGGGAGCTGTTTTTT. Variable domain in full (rest from reference TRBV9 and TRBJ2-2): DSGVTQTPKHLITATGQRVTLRCSPRSGDLSVYWYQQSLDQGLQFLIQYYNGEERAKGNILERFSAQQFPDLHSELNLSSLELGDSALYFCASSVADGQNTGELFFGEGSRLTVL.

This clonotype has only one observation. The gene calls are TRBV20-1 and TRBJ2-2, with 8 bases fitting TRBD1. Germline V gene sequence: CDR1 DFQATT, CDR2 SNEGSKA (reference sequence). The CDR3 extends over 14 amino acids. Trimming removed 5 bases from V and 5 bases from J; junction bases left unmatched: 7. The CDR3 region has the DNA TGCAGTGCTGATGGACAGGGTGGGACCGGGGAGCTGTTTTTT. Translating it yields CSADGQGGTGELFF.

This clonotype was seen a few times. J is TRBJ2-4 and V is TRBV15, with 9 bases aligning to TRBD1. Trimming at V came to 1 base and at J to 9 bases, leaving 10 bases not matched to a gene. The V gene's germline CDR1 is LNHNV and CDR2 YYDKDF (reference sequence). The CDR3 totals 16 residues. This CDR3 reads CATSRVFGTGSTIQYF. CDR3 bases: TGTGCCACCAGCAGAGTATTTGGGACAGGGAGTACCATTCAGTACTTC.

This chain uses TRBV5-1 with TRBJ2-7; 8 nucleotides align to TRBD1. Trimming at V came to 0 bases and at J to 6 bases, leaving 11 bases not matched to a gene. The V gene's germline CDR1 is SGHRS and CDR2 YFSETQ. The CDR3 loop spans 16 amino acids. This chain's CDR3 is CASSLGPGTGGSEQYF. CDR3 DNA: TGCGCCAGCAGCTTGGGCCCCGGGACAGGCGGCAGCGAGCAGTACTTC.